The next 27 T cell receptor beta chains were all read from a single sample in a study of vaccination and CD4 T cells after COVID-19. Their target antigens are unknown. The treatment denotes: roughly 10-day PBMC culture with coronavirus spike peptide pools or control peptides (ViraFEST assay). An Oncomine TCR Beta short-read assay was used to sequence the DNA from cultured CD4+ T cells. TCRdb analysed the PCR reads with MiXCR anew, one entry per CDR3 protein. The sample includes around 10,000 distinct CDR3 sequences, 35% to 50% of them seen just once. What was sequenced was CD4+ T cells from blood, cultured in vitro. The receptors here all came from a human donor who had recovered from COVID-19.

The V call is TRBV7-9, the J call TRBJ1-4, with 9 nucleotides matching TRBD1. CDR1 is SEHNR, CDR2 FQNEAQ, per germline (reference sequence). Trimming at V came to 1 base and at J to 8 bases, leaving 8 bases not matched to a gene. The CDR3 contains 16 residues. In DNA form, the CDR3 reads TGTGCCAGCAGCTTAGGCGTACAGGGGGCAGAAGAAAAACTGTTTTTT. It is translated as CASSLGVQGAEEKLFF.

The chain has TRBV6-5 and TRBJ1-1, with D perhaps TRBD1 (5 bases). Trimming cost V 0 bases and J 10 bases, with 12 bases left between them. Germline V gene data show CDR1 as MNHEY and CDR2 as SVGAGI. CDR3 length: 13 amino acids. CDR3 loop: CASSYSGQGRAFF. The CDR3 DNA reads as TGTGCCAGCAGTTACTCGGGGCAGGGAAGAGCTTTCTTT.

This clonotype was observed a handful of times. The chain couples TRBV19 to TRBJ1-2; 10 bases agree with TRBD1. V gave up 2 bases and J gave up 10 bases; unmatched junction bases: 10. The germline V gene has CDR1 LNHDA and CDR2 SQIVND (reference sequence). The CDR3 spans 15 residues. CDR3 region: CASSIISGDRGYYTF. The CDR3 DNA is TGTGCCAGTAGTATAATCTCAGGGGACAGGGGTTACTACACCTTC.

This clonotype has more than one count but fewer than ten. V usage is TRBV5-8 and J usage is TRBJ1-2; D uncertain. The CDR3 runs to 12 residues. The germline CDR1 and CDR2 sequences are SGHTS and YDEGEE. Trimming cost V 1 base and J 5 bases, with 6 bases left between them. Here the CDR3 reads CASSLTDYGYTF. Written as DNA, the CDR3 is TGTGCCAGCAGCTTGACAGATTATGGCTACACCTTC. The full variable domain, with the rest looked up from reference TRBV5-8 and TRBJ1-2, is EAGVTQSPTHLIKTRGQQATLRCSPISGHTSVYWYQQALGLGLQFLLWYDEGEERNRGNFPPRFSGRQFPNYSSELNVNALELEDSALYLCASSLTDYGYTFGSGTRLTVV.

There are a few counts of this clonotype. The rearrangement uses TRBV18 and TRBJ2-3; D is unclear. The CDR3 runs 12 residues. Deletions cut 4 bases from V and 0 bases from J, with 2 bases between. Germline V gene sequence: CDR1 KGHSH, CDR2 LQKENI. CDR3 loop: CASSLSTDTQYF. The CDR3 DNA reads TGTGCCAGCTCACTCAGCACAGATACGCAGTATTTT.

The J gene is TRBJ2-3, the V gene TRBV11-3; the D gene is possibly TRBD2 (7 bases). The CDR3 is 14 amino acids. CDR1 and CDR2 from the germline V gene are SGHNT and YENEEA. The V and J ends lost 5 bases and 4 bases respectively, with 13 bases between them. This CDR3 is CASSLRGGADTQYF. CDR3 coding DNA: TGTGCCAGCAGCCTTAGGGGGGGAGCAGATACGCAGTATTTT.

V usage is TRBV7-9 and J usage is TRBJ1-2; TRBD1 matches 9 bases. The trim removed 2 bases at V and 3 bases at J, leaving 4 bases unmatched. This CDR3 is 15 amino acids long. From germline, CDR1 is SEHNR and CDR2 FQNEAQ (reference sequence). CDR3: CASSLTGGRDYGYTF. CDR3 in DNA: TGTGCCAGCAGCTTAACAGGGGGCAGGGACTATGGCTACACCTTC.

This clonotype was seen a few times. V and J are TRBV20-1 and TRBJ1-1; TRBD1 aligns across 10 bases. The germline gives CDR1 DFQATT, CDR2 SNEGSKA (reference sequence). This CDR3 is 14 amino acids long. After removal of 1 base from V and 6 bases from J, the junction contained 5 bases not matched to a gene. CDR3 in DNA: TGCAGTGCTAGAGCTGGGACAGGGGTATCTGAAGCTTTCTTT. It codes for CSARAGTGVSEAFF.

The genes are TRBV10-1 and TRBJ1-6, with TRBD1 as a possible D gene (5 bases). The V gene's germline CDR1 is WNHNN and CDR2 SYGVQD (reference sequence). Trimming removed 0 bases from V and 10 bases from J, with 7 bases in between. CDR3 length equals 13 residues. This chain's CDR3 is CASSESGESPLHF. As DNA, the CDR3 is TGCGCCAGCAGTGAGTCAGGGGAGTCACCCCTCCACTTT.

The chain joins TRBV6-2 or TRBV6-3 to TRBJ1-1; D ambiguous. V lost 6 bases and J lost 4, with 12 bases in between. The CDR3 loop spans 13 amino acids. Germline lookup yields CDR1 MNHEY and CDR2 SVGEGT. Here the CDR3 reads CASRPRQVTEAFF. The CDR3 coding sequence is TGTGCCAGCAGACCACGACAAGTCACTGAAGCTTTCTTT.

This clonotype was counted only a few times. This CDR3 is CASRRGPPGYGYTF. For the CDR3, the DNA is TGTGCCAGCAGGCGAGGCCCGCCCGGCTATGGCTACACCTTC. The chain joins TRBV6-1 to TRBJ1-2; D not certain. Trimming stripped 6 bases from V and 4 bases from J, with 15 bases between. The CDR3 sequence is 14 residues long. CDR1 is MNHNS and CDR2 is SASEGT in the germline V gene.

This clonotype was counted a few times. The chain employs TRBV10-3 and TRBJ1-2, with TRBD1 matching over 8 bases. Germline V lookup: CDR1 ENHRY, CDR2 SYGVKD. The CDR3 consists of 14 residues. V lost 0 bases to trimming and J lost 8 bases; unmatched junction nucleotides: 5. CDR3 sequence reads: CAISESDRAIGYTF. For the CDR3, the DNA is TGTGCCATCAGTGAGTCGGACAGGGCAATCGGCTACACCTTC.

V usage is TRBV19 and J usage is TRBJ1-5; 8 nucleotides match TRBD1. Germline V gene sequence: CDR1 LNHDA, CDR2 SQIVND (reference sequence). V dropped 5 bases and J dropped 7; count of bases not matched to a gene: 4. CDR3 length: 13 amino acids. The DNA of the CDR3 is TGTGCCAGTAGTCAGGGGGCGGGACAGCCCCAGCATTTT. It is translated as CASSQGAGQPQHF.

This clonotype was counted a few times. The CDR3 sequence: CASRTGTISGNTIYF. In DNA form, the CDR3 reads TGTGCCAGCAGGACAGGGACGATCTCTGGAAACACCATATATTTT. The chain recombines TRBV7-9 with TRBJ1-3, with TRBD1 matching over 7 bases. Germline trimming cut 6 bases from V and 0 bases from J; bases unmatched to any gene: 5. The CDR3 is made up of 15 amino acids. CDR1 SEHNR and CDR2 FQNEAQ come from the germline V gene (reference sequence).

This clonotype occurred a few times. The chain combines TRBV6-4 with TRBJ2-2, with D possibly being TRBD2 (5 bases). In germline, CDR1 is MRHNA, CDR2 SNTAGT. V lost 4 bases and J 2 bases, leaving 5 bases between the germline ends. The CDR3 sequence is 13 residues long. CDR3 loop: CASSGTNTGELFF. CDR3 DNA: TGTGCCAGCAGTGGGACTAACACCGGGGAGCTGTTTTTT.

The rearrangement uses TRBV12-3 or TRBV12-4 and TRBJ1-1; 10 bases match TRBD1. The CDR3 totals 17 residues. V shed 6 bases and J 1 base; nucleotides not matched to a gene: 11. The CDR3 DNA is TGTGCCAGCAGGGGTGACAGGGGGCCCTGGACGAACACTGAAGCTTTCTTT. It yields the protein CASRGDRGPWTNTEAFF.

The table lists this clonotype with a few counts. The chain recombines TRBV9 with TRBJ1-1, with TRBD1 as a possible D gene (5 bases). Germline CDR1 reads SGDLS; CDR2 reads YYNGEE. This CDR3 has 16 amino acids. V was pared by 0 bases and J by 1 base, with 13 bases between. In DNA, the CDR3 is TGTGCCAGCAGCGTAGATCCAGGGCGGGGGAACACTGAAGCTTTCTTT. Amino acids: CASSVDPGRGNTEAFF.

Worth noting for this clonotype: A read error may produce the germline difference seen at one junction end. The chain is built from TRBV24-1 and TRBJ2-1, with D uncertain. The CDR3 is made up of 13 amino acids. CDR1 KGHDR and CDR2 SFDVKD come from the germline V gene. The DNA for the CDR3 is TGTGCCACCAGTGATTCCGGATACAGTGAGCAGTTCTTC. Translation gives CATSDSGYSEQFF.

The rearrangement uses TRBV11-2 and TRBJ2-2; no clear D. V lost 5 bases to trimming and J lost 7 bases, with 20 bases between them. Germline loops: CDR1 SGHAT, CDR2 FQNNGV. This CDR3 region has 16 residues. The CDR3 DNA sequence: TGTGCCAGCAGCCCTGGGCTCTTCGGCGGTAGCGGGGAGCTGTTTTTT. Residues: CASSPGLFGGSGELFF.

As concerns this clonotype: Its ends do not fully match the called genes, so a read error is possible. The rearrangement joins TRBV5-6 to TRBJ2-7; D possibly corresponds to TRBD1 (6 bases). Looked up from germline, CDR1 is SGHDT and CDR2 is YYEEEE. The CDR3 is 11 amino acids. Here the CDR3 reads CASSRRQGRSF. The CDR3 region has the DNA TGTGCCAGCAGTCGCCGGCAGGGGCGTAGTTTC.

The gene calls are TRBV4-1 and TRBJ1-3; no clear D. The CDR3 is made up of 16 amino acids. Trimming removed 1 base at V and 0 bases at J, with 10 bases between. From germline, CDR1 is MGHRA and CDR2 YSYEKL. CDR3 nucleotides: TGCGCCAGCAGCCAAGGAAGTCAGAGCTCTGGAAACACCATATATTTT. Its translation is CASSQGSQSSGNTIYF.

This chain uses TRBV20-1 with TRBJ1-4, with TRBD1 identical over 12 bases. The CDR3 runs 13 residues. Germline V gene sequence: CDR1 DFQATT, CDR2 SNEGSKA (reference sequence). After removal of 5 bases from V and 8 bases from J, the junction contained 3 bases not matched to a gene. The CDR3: CSASGTGGEKLFF. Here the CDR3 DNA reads TGCAGTGCTTCCGGGACAGGGGGCGAAAAACTGTTTTTT.

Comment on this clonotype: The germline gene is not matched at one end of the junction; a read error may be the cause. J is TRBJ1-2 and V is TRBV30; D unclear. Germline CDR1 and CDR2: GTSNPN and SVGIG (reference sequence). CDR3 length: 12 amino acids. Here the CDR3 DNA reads TGTCCCTGGAGAATTGCATTAGGTGGCTACACCTTC. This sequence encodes CPWRIALGGYTF.

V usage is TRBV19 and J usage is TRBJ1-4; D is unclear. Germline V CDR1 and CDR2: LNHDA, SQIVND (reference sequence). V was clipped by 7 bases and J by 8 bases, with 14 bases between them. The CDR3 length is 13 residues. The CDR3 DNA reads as TGTGCCAGTATTAGCCCCCAGAGCGAAAAACTGTTTTTT. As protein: CASISPQSEKLFF.

Here the CDR3 reads CASSKSPENTEAFF. The CDR3 coding sequence is TGTGCCAGCAGCAAATCGCCGGAGAACACTGAAGCTTTCTTT. The chain recombines TRBV21-1 with TRBJ1-1. TRBV21-1 is a recognized pseudogene. The CDR3 has 14 amino acids.

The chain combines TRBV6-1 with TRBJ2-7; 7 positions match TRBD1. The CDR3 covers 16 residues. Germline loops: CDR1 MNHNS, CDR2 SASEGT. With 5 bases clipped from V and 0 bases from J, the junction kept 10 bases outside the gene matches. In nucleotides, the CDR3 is TGTGCCAGCAGTCCAAGCTACAGGGGTAGCTCCTACGAGCAGTACTTC. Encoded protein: CASSPSYRGSSYEQYF.

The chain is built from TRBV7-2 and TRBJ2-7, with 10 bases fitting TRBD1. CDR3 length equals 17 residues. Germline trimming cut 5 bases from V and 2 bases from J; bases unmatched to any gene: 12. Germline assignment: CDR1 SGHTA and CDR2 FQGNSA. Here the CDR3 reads CASSLVGPGTGAYEQYF. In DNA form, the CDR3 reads TGTGCCAGCAGCCTAGTGGGGCCGGGGACAGGGGCCTACGAGCAGTACTTC.